This T cell receptor beta chain emerged from a study of blood T cell repertoires in COVID-19. Germline CDR1 reads LGHDT; CDR2 reads YNNKEL (reference sequence). With V trimmed by 3 bases and J by 4 bases, 11 bases remained unmatched. CDR3 length: 16 amino acids. Method: immunoSEQ multiplex PCR; TCRdb's copy keeps in-frame clones and lacks some. The sample gives around 250,000 clones, approximately 90% of which show up once; 4.1% is in the top ten. Sequencing input: PBMCs or T cells enriched from blood (not recorded which). This rearrangement joins TRBV3-1 (or the pseudogene TRBV3-2) to TRBJ1-2; TRBD1 matches 7 bases. The receptor comes from a woman in her 30s with acute COVID-19. CDR3 coding DNA: TGTGCCAGCAGCCATACGAGGGCAGGGGGGTTCTATGGCTACACCTTC. It is translated as CASSHTRAGGFYGYTF.